This T cell receptor (beta chain) derives from a study of blood T cell repertoires in COVID-19. This CDR3 comprises 14 residues. Germline V gene data show CDR1 as SGHTA and CDR2 as FQGNSA. V was pared by 0 bases and J by 4 bases, with 9 bases between. Individuals drawn from under 30 US areas were about 18 to 90 years old. Authors' data handling: Amplification of reference gene primers was used by the study to estimate nucleated cell counts. Data came from immunoSEQ multiplex PCR; TCRdb stores just in-frame clones and leaves some out. D and trimming were read from the DNA, whereas the V and J calls and clone size are those reported in that table. The sample records about 150,000 clones, 80% to 90% being singletons.

This TCR came from a woman aged 50 to 65 who had recovered from COVID-19. Sequencing was done on a sample of PBMCs or T cells enriched from blood (not recorded which). This chain connects TRBV7-2 to TRBJ1-2; D call uncertain. DNA of the CDR3: TGTGCCAGCAGCTTAGCGCGGGGTACCTATGGCTACACCTTC. It encodes CASSLARGTYGYTF.